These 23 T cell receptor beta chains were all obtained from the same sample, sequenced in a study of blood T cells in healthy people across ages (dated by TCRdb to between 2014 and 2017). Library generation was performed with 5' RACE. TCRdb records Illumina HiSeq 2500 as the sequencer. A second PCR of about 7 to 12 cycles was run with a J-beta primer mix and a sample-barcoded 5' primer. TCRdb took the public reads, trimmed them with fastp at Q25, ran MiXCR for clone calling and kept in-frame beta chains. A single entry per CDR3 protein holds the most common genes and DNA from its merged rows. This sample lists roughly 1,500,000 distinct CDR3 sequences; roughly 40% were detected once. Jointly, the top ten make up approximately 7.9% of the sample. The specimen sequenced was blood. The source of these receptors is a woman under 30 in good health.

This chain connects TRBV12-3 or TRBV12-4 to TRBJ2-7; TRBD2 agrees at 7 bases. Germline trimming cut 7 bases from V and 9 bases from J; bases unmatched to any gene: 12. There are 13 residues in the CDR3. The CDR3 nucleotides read TGTGCCAGCACCCGACTAGCAAGTCACGTGCAGTACTTC. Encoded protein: CASTRLASHVQYF.

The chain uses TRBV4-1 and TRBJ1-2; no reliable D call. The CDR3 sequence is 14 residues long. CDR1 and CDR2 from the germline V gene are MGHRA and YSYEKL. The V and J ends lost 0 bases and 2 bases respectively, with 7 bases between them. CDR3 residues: CASSQDMANYGYTF. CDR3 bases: TGCGCCAGCAGCCAAGATATGGCCAACTATGGCTACACCTTC.

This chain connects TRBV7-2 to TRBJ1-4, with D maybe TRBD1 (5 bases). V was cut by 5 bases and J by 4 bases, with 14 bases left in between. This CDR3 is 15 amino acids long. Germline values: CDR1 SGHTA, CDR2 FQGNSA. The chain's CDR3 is CASSDQGRINEKLFF. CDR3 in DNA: TGTGCCAGCAGCGACCAGGGACGGATTAATGAAAAACTGTTTTTT.

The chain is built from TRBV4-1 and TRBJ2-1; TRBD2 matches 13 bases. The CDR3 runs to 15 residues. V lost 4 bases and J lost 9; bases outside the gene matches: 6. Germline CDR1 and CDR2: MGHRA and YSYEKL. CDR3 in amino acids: CASSPWTSGSTEQFF. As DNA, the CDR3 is TGCGCCAGCAGCCCCTGGACTAGCGGGAGCACTGAGCAGTTCTTC.

CDR3 sequence (DNA): TGCAGTGCCCATCCCCGGGGGACAGTCCCCTACGAGCAGTACTTC. Amino acids: CSAHPRGTVPYEQYF. The chain links TRBV20-1 to TRBJ2-7; a weak D match, TRBD1 (7 bases). Germline values: CDR1 DFQATT, CDR2 SNEGSKA (reference sequence). V was clipped by 6 bases and J by 2 bases, with 20 bases between them. The CDR3 loop spans 15 amino acids.

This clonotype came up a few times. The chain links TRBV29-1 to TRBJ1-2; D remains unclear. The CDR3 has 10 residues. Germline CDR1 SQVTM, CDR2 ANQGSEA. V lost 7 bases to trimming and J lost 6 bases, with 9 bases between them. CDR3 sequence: CSARTDGYTF. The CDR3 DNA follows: TGCAGCGCTCGTACTGATGGCTACACCTTC.

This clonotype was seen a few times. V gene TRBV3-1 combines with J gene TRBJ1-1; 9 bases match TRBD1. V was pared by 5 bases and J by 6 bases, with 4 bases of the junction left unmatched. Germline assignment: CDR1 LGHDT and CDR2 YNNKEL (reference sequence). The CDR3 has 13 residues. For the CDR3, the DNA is TGTGCCAGCAGCACACGGACAGGGGCTGAAGCTTTCTTT. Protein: CASSTRTGAEAFF.

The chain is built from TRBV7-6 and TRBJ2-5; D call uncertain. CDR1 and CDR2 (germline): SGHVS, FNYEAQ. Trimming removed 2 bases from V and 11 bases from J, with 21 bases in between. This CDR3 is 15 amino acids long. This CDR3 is CASSLSPASPLGQYF. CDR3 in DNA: TGTGCCAGCAGCTTAAGCCCCGCATCTCCCCTAGGGCAGTACTTC. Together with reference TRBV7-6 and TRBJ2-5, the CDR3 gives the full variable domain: GAGVSQSPRYKVTKRGQDVALRCDPISGHVSLYWYRQALGQGPEFLTYFNYEAQQDKSGLPNDRFSAERPEGSISTLTIQRTEQRDSAMYRCASSLSPASPLGQYFGPGTRLLVL.

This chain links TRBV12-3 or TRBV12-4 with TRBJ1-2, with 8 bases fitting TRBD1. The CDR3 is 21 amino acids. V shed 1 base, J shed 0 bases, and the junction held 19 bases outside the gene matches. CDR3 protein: CASSLDATGAALPGANYGYTF. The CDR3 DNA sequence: TGTGCCAGCAGTTTAGACGCGACAGGGGCCGCGTTGCCGGGAGCTAACTATGGCTACACCTTC.

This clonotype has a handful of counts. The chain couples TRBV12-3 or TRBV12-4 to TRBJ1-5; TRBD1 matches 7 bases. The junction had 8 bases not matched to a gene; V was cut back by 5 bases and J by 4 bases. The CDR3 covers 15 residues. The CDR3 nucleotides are TGTGCCAGCAGTCCATACGCGACAGGGAATCAGCCCCAGCATTTT. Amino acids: CASSPYATGNQPQHF.

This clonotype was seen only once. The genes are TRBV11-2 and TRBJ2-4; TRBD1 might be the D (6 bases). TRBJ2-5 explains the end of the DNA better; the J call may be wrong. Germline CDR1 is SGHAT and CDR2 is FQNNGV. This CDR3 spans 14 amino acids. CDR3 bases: TGTGCCAGCAGCGCAGGGGCAGTCCAAGAGACCCAGTACTTC. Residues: CASSAGAVQETQYF.

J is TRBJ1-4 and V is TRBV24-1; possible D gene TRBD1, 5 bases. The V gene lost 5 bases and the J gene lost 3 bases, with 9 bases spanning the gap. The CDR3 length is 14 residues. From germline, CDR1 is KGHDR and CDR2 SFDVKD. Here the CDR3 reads CATSAGWANEKLFF. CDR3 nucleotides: TGTGCCACCAGTGCAGGGTGGGCTAATGAAAAACTGTTTTTT.

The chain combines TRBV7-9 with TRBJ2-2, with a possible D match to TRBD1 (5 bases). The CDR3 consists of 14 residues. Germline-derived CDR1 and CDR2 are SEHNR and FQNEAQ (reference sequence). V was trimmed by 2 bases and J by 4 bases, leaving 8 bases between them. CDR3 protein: CASSLPTGTGELFF. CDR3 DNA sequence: TGTGCCAGCAGCTTACCAACAGGCACCGGGGAGCTGTTTTTT.

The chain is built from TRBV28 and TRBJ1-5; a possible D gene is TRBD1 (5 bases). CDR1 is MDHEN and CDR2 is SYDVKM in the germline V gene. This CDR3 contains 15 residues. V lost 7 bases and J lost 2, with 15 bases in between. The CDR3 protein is CASTPGARGNQPQHF. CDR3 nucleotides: TGTGCCAGCACCCCCGGGGCGCGGGGCAATCAGCCCCAGCATTTT.

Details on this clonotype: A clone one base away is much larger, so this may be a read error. The CDR3: CAIRETGQSYNEQYF. For the CDR3, the DNA is TGTGCCATCAGGGAAACGGGACAGTCCTACAATGAGCAGTACTTC. This chain joins TRBV10-3 and TRBJ2-5; 7 bases agree with TRBD1. V was clipped by 6 bases and J by 11 bases; unmatched bases: 18. Germline-derived CDR1 and CDR2 are ENHRY and SYGVKD. The CDR3 extends over 15 amino acids.

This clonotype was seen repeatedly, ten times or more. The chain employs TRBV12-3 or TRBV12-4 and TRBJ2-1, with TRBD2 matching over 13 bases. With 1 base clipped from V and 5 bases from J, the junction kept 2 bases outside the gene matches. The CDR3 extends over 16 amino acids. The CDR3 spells CASSLGTSGRNNEQFF. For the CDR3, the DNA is TGTGCCAGCAGTTTAGGGACTAGCGGGAGAAACAATGAGCAGTTCTTC.

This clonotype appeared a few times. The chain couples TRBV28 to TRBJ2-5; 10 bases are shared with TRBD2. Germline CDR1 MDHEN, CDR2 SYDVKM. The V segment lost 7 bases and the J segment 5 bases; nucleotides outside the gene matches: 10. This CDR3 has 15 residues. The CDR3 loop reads CASISSGGPLETQYF. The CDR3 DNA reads TGTGCCAGCATCAGTAGCGGGGGGCCATTGGAGACCCAGTACTTC.

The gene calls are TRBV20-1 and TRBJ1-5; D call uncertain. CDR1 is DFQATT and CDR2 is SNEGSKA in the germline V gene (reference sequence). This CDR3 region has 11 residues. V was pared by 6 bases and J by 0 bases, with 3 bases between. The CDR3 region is CSAGSNQPQHF. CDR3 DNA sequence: TGCAGTGCCGGTAGCAATCAGCCCCAGCATTTT.

The CDR3 here is CSVVWQGIGNTIYF. The CDR3 nucleotides are TGCAGCGTTGTGTGGCAGGGAATAGGAAACACCATATATTTT. The genes are TRBV29-1 and TRBJ1-3, with a weak D call TRBD1 (5 bases). Germline assignment: CDR1 SQVTM and CDR2 ANQGSEA. The ends were cut back, 4 bases at V and 4 bases at J, with 14 bases in the middle. The CDR3 covers 14 residues.

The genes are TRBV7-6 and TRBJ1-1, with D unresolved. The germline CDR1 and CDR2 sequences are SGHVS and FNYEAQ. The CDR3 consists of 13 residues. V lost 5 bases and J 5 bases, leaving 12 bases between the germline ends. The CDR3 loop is CASSHLAETEAFF. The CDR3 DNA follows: TGTGCCAGCAGCCACCTCGCGGAGACTGAAGCTTTCTTT.

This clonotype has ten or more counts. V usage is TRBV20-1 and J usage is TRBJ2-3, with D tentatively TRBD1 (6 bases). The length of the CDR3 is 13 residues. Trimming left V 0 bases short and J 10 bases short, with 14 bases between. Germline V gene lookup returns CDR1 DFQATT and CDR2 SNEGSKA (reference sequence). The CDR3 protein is CSARDSRGMAQYF. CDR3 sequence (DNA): TGCAGTGCTAGAGACAGTAGGGGGATGGCGCAGTATTTT.

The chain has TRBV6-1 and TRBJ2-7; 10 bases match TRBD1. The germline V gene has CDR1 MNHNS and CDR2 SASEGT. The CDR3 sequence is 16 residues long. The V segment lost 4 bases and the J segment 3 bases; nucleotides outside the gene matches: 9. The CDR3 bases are TGTGCCAGCAGTGGAGGCAGGGACAGGGGCCTCTACGAGCAGTACTTC. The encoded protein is CASSGGRDRGLYEQYF.

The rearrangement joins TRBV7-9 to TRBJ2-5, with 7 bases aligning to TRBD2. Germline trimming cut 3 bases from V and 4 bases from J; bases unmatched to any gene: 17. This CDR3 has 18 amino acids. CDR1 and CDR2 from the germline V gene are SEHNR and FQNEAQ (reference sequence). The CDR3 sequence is CASSFGWVAGEARETQYF. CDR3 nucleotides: TGTGCCAGCAGCTTCGGGTGGGTGGCGGGAGAGGCGAGAGAGACCCAGTACTTC.